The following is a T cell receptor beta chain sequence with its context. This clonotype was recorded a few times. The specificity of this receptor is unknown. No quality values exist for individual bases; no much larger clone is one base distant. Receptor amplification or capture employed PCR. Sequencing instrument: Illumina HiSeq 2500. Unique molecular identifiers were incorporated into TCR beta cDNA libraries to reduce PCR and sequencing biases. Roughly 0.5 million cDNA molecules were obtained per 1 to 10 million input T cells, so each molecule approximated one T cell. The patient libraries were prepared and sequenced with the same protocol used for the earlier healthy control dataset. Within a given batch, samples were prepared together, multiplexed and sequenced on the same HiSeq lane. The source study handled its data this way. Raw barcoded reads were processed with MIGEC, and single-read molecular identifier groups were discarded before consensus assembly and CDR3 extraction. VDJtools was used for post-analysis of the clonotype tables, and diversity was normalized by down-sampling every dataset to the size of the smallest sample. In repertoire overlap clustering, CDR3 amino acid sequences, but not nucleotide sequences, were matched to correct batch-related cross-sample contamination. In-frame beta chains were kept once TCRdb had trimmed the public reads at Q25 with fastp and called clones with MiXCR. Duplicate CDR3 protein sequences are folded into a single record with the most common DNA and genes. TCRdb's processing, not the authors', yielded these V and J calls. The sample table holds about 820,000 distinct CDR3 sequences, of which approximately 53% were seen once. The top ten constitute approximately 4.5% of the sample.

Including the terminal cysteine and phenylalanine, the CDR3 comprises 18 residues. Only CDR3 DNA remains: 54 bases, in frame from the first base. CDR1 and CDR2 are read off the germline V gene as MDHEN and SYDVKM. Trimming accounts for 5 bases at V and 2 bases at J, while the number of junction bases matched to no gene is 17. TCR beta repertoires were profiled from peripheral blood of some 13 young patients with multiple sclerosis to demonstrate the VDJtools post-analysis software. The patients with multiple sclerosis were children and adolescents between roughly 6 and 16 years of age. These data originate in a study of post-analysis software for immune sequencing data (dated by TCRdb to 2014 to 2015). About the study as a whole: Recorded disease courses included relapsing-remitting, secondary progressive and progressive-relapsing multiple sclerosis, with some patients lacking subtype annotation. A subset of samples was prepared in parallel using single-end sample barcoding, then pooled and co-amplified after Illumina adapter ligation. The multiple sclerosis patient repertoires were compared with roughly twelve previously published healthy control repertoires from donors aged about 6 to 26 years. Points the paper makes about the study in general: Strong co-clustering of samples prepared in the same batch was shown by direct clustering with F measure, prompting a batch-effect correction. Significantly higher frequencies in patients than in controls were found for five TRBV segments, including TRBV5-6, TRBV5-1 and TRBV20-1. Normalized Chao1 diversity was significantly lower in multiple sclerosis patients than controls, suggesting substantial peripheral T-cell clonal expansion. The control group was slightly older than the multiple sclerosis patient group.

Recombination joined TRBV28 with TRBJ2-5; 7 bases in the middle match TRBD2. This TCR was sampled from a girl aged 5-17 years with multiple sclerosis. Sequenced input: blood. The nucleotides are TGTGCCAGCAGTCCAAATGTCAAGTCGGGGCGGGGGCAAGAGACCCAGTACTTC. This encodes CASSPNVKSGRGQETQYF.